This TCR beta chain came from a study of T cells in Graves' hyperthyroidism and ophthalmopathy. V was trimmed by 0 bases and J by 2 bases, leaving 8 bases between them. The germline V gene has CDR1 LNHNV and CDR2 YYDKDF (reference sequence). There are 14 residues in the CDR3. Amplified regions were TCR beta CDR3 sequences from RNA transcripts. In the first-round RT-PCR of the TCR CDR3, the HTBI primer set was used. TCRdb ran MiXCR on the multiplex PCR reads and lists one entry per CDR3 protein. The sample yields about 700,000 distinct CDR3 sequences, 11% to 15% seen once. The clonotype was recovered from a woman under 30 with Graves' hyperthyroidism. Material for sequencing was blood. The chain has TRBV15 and TRBJ2-7; no clear D gene. The CDR3 nucleotides are TGTGCCACCAGCAGAGAATACAGAACCTACGAGCAGTACTTC. It is translated as CATSREYRTYEQYF.